The T cell receptor (beta chain) described here comes from a study of cytomegalovirus exposure and HLA in healthy donors. This CDR3 has 12 amino acids. Trimming pared 2 bases from V and 11 bases from J, leaving 13 bases between. CDR1 is SGHAT, CDR2 FQDESV, per germline (reference sequence). The PCR was carried out with 60 Vbeta primers and 13 Jbeta primers. The protocol was immunoSEQ multiplex PCR, while the TCRdb copy is restricted to in-frame clones and leaves out a portion. Among more than 60,000 clones listed, 80% to 90% were seen once. Sample: PBMCs. The V and J genes are TRBV11-1 and TRBJ2-7; perhaps TRBD2 as D (5 bases). This receptor was identified in a man aged 65 to 79 in good health and CMV-seropositive. DNA of the CDR3: TGTGCCAGCAGCTTAAGTTCCGGACTTAAGTACTTC. This sequence encodes CASSLSSGLKYF.